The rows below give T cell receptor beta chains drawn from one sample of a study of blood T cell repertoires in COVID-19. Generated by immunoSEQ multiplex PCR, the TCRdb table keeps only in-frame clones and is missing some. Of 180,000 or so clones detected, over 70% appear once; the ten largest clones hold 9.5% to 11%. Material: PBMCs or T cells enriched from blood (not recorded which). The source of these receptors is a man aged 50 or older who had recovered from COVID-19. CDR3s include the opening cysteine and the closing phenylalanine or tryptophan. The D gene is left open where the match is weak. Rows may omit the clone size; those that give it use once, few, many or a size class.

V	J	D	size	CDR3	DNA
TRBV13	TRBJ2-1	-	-	CASSLDSYNEQFF	TGTGCCAGCAGCTTAGACAGTTACAATGAGCAGTTCTTC
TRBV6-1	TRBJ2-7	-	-	CASSEFLGQGQYEQYF	TGTGCCAGCAGTGAATTTCTGGGGCAGGGCCAGTACGAGCAGTACTTC
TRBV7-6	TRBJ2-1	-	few	CASSLASRQTSTYNEQFF	TGTGCCAGCAGCTTAGCGTCGAGACAGACTTCAACCTACAATGAGCAGTTCTTC
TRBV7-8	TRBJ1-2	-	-	CASSLTGDYGYTF	TGTGCCAGCAGCTTGACAGGCGACTATGGCTACACCTTC
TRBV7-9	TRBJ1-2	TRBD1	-	CASTGTGGNYGYTF	TGTGCCAGCACCGGAACAGGGGGGAACTATGGCTACACCTTC
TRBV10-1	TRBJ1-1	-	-	CASSFPGATEAFF	TGCGCCAGCAGTTTCCCAGGGGCCACTGAAGCTTTCTTT
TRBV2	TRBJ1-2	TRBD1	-	CASSEGQIYGYTF	TGTGCCAGCAGTGAGGGACAGATCTATGGCTACACCTTC
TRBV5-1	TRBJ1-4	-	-	CASSLAVAEKLFF	TGCGCCAGCAGCTTGGCCGTGGCAGAAAAACTGTTTTTT
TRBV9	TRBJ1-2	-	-	CASSGSDGGYTF	TGTGCCAGCAGCGGGTCCGATGGCGGCTACACCTTC
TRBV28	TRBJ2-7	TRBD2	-	CASSYGGASDF	TGTGCCAGCAGTTACGGGGGGGCCTCTGATTTC
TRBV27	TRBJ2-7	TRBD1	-	CASSLGTAYEQYF	TGTGCCAGCAGTCTCGGGACAGCCTACGAGCAGTACTTC
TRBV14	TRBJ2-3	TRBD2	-	CASSPEPLAKDTQYF	TGTGCCAGCAGTCCTGAGCCACTAGCGAAGGATACGCAGTATTTT
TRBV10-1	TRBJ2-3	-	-	CASSESPTDTQYF	TGCGCCAGCAGTGAAAGCCCCACAGATACGCAGTATTTT
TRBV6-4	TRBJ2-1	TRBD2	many	CASSLDGGGANNEQFF	TGTGCCAGCAGCCTCGATGGCGGGGGGGCAAACAATGAGCAGTTCTTC
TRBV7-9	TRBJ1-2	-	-	CASSLAGVRGYTF	TGTGCCAGCAGCTTAGCCGGGGTACGTGGCTACACCTTC
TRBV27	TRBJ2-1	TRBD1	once	CASSPRPGTGSDKDEQFF	TGTGCCAGCAGTCCACGTCCCGGGACAGGGTCCGATAAGGATGAGCAGTTCTTC
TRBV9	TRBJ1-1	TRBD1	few	CASSVVAGGNTEAFF	TGTGCCAGCAGCGTAGTGGCAGGGGGTAACACTGAAGCTTTCTTT
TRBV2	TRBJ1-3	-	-	CASKRELDSGNTIYF	TGTGCCAGCAAGAGGGAGCTAGACTCTGGAAACACCATATATTTT